The 9 T cell receptor beta chains listed next were all sequenced from one sample in a study of blood T cell repertoires in COVID-19. Using immunoSEQ multiplex PCR, the repertoire was profiled, and TCRdb retains in-frame clones only, with some absent. The sample shows around 130,000 clones, roughly four fifths of them seen only once. Sequenced: PBMCs or T cells enriched from blood (not recorded which). Receptors were obtained from a young man who had recovered from COVID-19.

The rearrangement uses TRBV30 and TRBJ2-1; 10 nucleotides align to TRBD2. The germline CDR1 and CDR2 sequences are GTSNPN and SVGIG (reference sequence). The CDR3 runs 13 residues. Trimming removed 0 bases from V and 7 bases from J; junction bases left unmatched: 0. For the CDR3, the DNA is TGTGCCTGGAGTGTACTAGCGGGAAATGAGCAGTTCTTC. It codes for CAWSVLAGNEQFF. Full variable domain (rest looked up from reference TRBV30 and TRBJ2-1): SQTIHQWPATLVQPVGSPLSLECTVEGTSNPNLYWYRQAAGRGLQLLFYSVGIGQISSEVPQNLSASRPQDRQFILSSKKLLLSDSGFYLCAWSVLAGNEQFFGPGTRLTVL.

Only a few counts were recorded for this clone. This chain connects TRBV5-1 to TRBJ2-2; perhaps TRBD1 as D (5 bases). The germline CDR1 and CDR2 sequences are SGHRS and YFSETQ. The CDR3 is 15 residues long. The V gene lost 3 bases and the J gene lost 0 bases, with 9 bases spanning the gap. Here the CDR3 reads CASSSDNPNTGELFF. The CDR3 region has the DNA TGCGCCAGCAGCTCGGACAACCCGAACACCGGGGAGCTGTTTTTT.

V is TRBV5-5 and J is TRBJ1-2; 7 bases align to TRBD1. The J segment lost 2 bases and the V segment lost 3 bases, leaving 4 bases of the junction unmatched. The CDR3 extends over 14 amino acids. In germline, CDR1 is SGHKS, CDR2 YYEKEE (reference sequence). The CDR3 DNA reads TGTGCCAGCAGCTCGGACAGGTTGAACTATGGCTACACCTTC. This codes for CASSSDRLNYGYTF.

The gene calls are TRBV19 and TRBJ2-3, with D perhaps matching TRBD2 (6 bases). The CDR3 sequence is 14 residues long. The germline V gene encodes CDR1 LNHDA and CDR2 SQIVND (reference sequence). V was shortened by 5 bases and J by 3 bases, with 12 bases between the two germline ends. The CDR3 sequence is CASSLRDVTDTQYF. The CDR3 nucleotides read TGTGCCAGTAGTCTGCGGGACGTTACAGATACGCAGTATTTT.

This chain uses TRBV19 with TRBJ2-3; a weak D match, TRBD2 (6 bases). CDR3 length: 14 residues. V lost 7 bases and J lost 3, with 14 bases in between. Germline values: CDR1 LNHDA, CDR2 SQIVND (reference sequence). CDR3 region: CASKDGGGTDTQYF. The CDR3, as DNA: TGTGCCAGTAAGGACGGGGGAGGAACAGATACGCAGTATTTT.

The chain combines TRBV5-4 with TRBJ2-2, with D hard to call. This CDR3 spans 15 amino acids. Trimming stripped 0 bases from V and 4 bases from J, with 10 bases between. From germline, CDR1 is SGHNT and CDR2 YYREEE (reference sequence). The CDR3 sequence: CASSLALSSTGELFF. Written as DNA, the CDR3 is TGTGCCAGCAGCTTGGCGTTATCGTCCACCGGGGAGCTGTTTTTT.

This chain links TRBV29-1 with TRBJ2-5; the D gene is possibly TRBD1 (5 bases). Deletions cut 4 bases from V and 2 bases from J, with 14 bases between. Germline-derived CDR1 and CDR2 are SQVTM and ANQGSEA. The CDR3 contains 14 residues. CDR3 DNA: TGCAGCGTTGGCGCCCCAGGGTTACAAGAGACCCAGTACTTC. Translation: CSVGAPGLQETQYF. Full variable domain (rest looked up from reference TRBV29-1 and TRBJ2-5): SAVISQKPSRDICQRGTSLTIQCQVDSQVTMMFWYRQQPGQSLTLIATANQGSEATYESGFVIDKFPISRPNLTFSTLTVSNMSPEDSSIYLCSVGAPGLQETQYFGPGTRLLVL.

This chain uses TRBV6-2 or TRBV6-3 with TRBJ1-1; D not resolved. Trimming removed 2 bases from V and 2 bases from J, with 9 bases in between. The CDR3 has 14 residues. Germline CDR1 is MNHEY and CDR2 is SVGEGT. The CDR3 nucleotides are TGTGCCAGCAGTTACAACGGGGAAAACACTGAAGCTTTCTTT. This sequence encodes CASSYNGENTEAFF.

The chain couples TRBV7-9 to TRBJ2-1; the match to TRBD2 covers 10 bases. V gave up 5 bases and J gave up 5 bases; unmatched junction bases: 6. The CDR3 sequence is 15 residues long. Germline CDR1 SEHNR, CDR2 FQNEAQ (reference sequence). DNA for the CDR3: TGTGCCAGCAGCCTGGGACTAGCGCTCAACAATGAGCAGTTCTTC. Residues: CASSLGLALNNEQFF.